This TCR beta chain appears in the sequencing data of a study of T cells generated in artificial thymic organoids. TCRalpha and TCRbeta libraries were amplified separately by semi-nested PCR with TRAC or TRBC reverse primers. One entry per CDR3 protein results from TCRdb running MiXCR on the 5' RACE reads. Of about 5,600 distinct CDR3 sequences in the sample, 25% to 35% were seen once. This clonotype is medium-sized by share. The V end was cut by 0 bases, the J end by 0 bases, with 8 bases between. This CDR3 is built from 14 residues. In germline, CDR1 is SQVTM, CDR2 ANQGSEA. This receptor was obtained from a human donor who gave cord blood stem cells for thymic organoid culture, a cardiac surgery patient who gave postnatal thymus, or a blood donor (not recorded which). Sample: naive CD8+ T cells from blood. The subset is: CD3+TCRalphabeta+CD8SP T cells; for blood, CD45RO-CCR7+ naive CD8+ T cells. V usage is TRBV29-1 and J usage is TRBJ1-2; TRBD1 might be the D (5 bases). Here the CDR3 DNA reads TGCAGCGTTGAAGAGCCAGGGCCTAACTATGGCTACACCTTC. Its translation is CSVEEPGPNYGYTF.